This T cell receptor beta chain stems from a study of cytomegalovirus exposure and HLA in healthy donors. Turning to the study itself: Prior work identified around 100 million unique TCR beta sequences in 150 million to 200 million T cells.

60 Vbeta and 13 Jbeta primers were used in PCR. Some clones are missing from TCRdb's copy, which holds only in-frame ones; the method was immunoSEQ multiplex PCR. Altogether around 35,000 clones are present, 70% to 85% being singletons, with the ten largest covering approximately 6%. CDR1 LNHDA and CDR2 SQIVND come from the germline V gene (reference sequence). V gave up 6 bases and J gave up 2 bases; unmatched junction bases: 6. The CDR3 has 15 residues. The source is a man younger than 40 in good health and CMV-seronegative. The J gene is TRBJ2-5, the V gene TRBV19, with 10 positions matching TRBD1. Sequencing was carried out using PBMCs. CDR3 in amino acids: CASRAGQGLQETQYF. The DNA for the CDR3 is TGTGCCAGTAGGGCGGGACAGGGGTTACAAGAGACCCAGTACTTC. Full variable domain (outside the CDR3, taken from reference TRBV19 and TRBJ2-5): DGGITQSPKYLFRKEGQNVTLSCEQNLNHDAMYWYRQDPGQGLRLIYYSQIVNDFQKGDIAEGYSVSREKKESFPLTVTSAQKNPTAFYLCASRAGQGLQETQYFGPGTRLLVL.